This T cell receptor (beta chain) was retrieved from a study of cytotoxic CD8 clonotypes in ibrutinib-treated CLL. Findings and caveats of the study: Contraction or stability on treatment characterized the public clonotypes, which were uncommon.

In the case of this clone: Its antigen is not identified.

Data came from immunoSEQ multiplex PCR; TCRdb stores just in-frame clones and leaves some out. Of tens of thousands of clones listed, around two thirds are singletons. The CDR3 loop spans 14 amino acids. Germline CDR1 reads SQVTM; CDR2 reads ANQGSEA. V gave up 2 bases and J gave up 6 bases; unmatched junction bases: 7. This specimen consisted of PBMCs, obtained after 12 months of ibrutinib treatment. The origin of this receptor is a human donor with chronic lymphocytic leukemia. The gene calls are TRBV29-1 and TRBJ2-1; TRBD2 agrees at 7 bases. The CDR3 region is CSVEWLAAPNEQFF. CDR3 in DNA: TGCAGCGTTGAATGGCTAGCGGCTCCCAATGAGCAGTTCTTC.